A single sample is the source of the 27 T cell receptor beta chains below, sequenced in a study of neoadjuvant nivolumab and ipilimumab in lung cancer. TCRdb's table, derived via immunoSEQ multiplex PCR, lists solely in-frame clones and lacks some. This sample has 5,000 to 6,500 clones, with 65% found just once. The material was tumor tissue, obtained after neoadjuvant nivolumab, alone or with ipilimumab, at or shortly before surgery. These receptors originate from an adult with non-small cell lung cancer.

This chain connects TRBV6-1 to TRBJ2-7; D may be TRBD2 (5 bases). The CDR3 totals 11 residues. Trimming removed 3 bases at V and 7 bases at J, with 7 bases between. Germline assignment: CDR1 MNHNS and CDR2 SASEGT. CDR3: CASSDGREQYF. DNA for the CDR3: TGTGCCAGCAGTGATGGGAGAGAGCAGTACTTC.

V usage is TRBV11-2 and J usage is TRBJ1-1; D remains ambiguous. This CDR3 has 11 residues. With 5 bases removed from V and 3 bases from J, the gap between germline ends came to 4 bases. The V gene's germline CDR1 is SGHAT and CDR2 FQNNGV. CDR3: CASSPYTEAFF. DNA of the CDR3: TGTGCCAGCAGCCCCTACACTGAAGCTTTCTTT.

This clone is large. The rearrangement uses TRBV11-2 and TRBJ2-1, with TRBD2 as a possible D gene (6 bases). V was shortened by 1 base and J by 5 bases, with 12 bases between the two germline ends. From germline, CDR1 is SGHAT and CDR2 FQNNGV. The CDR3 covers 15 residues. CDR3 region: CASSLGGTTDNEQFF. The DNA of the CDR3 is TGTGCCAGCAGCTTAGGCGGGACCACCGACAATGAGCAGTTCTTC. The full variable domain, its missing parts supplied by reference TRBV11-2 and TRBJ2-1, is EAGVAQSPRYKIIEKRQSVAFWCNPISGHATLYWYQQILGQGPKLLIQFQNNGVVDDSQLPKDRFSAERLKGVDSTLKIQPAKLEDSAVYLCASSLGGTTDNEQFFGPGTRLTVL.

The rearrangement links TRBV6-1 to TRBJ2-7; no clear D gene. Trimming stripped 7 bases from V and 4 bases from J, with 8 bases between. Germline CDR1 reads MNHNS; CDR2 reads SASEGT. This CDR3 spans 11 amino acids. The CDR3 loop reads CASTFRYEQYF. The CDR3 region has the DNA TGTGCCAGCACCTTCCGGTACGAGCAGTACTTC.

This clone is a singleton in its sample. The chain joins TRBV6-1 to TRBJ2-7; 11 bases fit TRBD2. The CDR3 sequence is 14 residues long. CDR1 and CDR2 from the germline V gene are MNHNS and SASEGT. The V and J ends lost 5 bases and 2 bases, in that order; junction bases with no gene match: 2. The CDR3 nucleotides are TGTGCCAGCAGTTCTAGCGGGGGGACCTACGAGCAGTACTTC. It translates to CASSSSGGTYEQYF.

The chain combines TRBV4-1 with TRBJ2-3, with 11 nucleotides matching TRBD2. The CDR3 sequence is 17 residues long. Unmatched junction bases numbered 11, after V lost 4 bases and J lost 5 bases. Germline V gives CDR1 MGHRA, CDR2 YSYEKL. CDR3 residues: CASSLTLAGGVIDTQYF. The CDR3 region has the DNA TGCGCCAGCAGCCTAACCCTAGCGGGAGGAGTTATAGATACGCAGTATTTT.

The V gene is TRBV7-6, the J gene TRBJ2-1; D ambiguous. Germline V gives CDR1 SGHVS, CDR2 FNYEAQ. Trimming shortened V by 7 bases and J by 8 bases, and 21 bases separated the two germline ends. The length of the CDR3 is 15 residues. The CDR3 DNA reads TGTGCCAGCAACCCCGCTGGGTCCCGTCGGGATGAGCAGTTCTTC. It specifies CASNPAGSRRDEQFF.

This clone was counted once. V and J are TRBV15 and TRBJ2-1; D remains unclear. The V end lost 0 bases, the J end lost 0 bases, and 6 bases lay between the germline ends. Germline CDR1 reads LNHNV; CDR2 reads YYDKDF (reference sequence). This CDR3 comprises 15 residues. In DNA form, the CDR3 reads TGTGCCACCAGCAGAGATACGGGCTCCTACAATGAGCAGTTCTTC. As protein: CATSRDTGSYNEQFF.

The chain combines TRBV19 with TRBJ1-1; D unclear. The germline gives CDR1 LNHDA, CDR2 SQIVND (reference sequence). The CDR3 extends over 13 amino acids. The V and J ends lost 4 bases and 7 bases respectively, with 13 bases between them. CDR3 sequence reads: CASSTPPGSEAFF. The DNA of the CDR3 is TGTGCCAGTAGTACCCCCCCCGGCAGTGAAGCTTTCTTT. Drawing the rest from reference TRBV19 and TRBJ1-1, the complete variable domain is DGGITQSPKYLFRKEGQNVTLSCEQNLNHDAMYWYRQDPGQGLRLIYYSQIVNDFQKGDIAEGYSVSREKKESFPLTVTSAQKNPTAFYLCASSTPPGSEAFFGQGTRLTVV.

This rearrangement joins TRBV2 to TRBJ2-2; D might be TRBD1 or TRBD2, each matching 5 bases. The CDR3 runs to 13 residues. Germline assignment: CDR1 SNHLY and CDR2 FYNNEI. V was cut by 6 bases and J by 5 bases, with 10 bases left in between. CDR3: CASRRGGTGELFF. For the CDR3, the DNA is TGTGCCAGCAGGAGGGGTGGTACCGGGGAGCTGTTTTTT.

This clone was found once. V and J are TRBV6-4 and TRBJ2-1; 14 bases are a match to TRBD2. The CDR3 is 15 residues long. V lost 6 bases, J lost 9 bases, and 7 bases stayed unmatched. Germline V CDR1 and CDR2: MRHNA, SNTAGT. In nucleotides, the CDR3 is TGTGCCAGCAGCGCTGGGACTAGCGGGAGCGGTGAGCAGTTCTTC. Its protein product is CASSAGTSGSGEQFF.

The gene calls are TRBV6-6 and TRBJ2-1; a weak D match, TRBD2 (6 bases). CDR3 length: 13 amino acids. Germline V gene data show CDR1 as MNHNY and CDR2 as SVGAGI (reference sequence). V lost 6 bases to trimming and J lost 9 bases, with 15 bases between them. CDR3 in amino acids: CASSLTAGGEQFF. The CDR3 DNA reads TGTGCCAGCAGCCTCACAGCGGGTGGTGAGCAGTTCTTC.

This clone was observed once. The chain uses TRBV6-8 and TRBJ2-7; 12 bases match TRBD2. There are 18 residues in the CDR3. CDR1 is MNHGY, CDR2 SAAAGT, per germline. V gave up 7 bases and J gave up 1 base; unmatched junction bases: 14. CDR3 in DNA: TGTGCCAGCAAGGTTATCCAACTAGCGGGAGGTCAATCCTACGAGCAGTACTTC. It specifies CASKVIQLAGGQSYEQYF.

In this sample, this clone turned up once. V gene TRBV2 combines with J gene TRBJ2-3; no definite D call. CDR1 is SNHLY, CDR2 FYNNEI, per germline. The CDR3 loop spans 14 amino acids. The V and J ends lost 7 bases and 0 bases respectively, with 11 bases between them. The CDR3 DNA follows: TGTGCCAGCACCATAGGTTTTAGCACAGATACGCAGTATTTT. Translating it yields CASTIGFSTDTQYF.

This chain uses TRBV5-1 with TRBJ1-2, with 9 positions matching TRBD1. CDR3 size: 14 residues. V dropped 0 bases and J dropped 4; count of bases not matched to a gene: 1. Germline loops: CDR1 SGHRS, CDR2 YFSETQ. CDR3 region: CASSLGQGGYGYTF. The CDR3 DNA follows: TGCGCCAGCAGCTTGGGACAGGGGGGCTATGGCTACACCTTC.

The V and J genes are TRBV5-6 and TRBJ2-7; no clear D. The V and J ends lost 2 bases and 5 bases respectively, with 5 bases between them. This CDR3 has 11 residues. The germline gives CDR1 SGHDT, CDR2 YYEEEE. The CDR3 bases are TGTGCCAGCAGCTTCCGTAACGAGCAGTACTTC. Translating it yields CASSFRNEQYF.

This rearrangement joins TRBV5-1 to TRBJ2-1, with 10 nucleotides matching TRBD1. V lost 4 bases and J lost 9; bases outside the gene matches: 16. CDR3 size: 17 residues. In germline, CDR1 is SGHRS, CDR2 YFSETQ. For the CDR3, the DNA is TGCGCCAGCAGCCTGACAGGGGGCTACGGCTTTGGGGGTGAGCAGTTCTTC. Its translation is CASSLTGGYGFGGEQFF.

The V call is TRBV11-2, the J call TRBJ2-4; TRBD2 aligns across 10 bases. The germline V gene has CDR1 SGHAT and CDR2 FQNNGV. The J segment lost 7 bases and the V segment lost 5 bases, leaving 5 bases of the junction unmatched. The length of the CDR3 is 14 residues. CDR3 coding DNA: TGTGCCAGCAGCCCTAGCGGGAGTTATAACATTCAGTACTTC. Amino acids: CASSPSGSYNIQYF. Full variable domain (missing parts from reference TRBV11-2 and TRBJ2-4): EAGVAQSPRYKIIEKRQSVAFWCNPISGHATLYWYQQILGQGPKLLIQFQNNGVVDDSQLPKDRFSAERLKGVDSTLKIQPAKLEDSAVYLCASSPSGSYNIQYFGAGTRLSVL.

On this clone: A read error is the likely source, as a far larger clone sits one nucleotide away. The CDR3 DNA reads as TGCGCCAGCAGCTTAGGGGGCCGGCTAGCGTACGAGCAGTACTTC. Protein product: CASSLGGRLAYEQYF. This chain links TRBV4-1 with TRBJ2-7, with D possibly matching TRBD1 (7 bases). The germline V and J ends were trimmed by 5 bases and 4 bases, with 18 bases remaining between them. The CDR3 is made up of 15 amino acids. Germline V gene sequence: CDR1 MGHRA, CDR2 YSYEKL.

The CDR3 DNA follows: TGTGCCAGCAGCTTATTGTCCGGGAGTCACACAGATACGCAGTATTTT. Encoded protein: CASSLLSGSHTDTQYF. The chain has TRBV7-6 and TRBJ2-3; tentative D call: TRBD2 (6 bases). CDR3 length equals 16 residues. Between the trimmed V and J ends, which lost 2 bases and 2 bases, there was a span of 14 bases. Germline V gene data show CDR1 as SGHVS and CDR2 as FNYEAQ.

For the CDR3, the DNA is TGTGCCAGCAGTTCAGGCGGGTACAATGAGCAGTTCTTC. Translating gives CASSSGGYNEQFF. The V and J genes are TRBV28 and TRBJ2-1; possibly TRBD2 for D (5 bases). This CDR3 region has 13 residues. V lost 4 bases and J 4 bases, leaving 8 bases between the germline ends. Germline V lookup: CDR1 MDHEN, CDR2 SYDVKM. The full variable domain, rest sourced from reference TRBV28 and TRBJ2-1, is DVKVTQSSRYLVKRTGEKVFLECVQDMDHENMFWYRQDPGLGLRLIYFSYDVKMKEKGDIPEGYSVSREKKERFSLILESASTNQTSMYLCASSSGGYNEQFFGPGTRLTVL.

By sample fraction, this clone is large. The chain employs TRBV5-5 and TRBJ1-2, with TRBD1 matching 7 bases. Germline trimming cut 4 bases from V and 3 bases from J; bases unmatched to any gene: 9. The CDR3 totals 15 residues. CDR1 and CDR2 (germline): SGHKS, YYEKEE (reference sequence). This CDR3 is CASSARTGHDYGYTF. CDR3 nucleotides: TGTGCCAGCAGCGCACGGACAGGACACGACTATGGCTACACCTTC.

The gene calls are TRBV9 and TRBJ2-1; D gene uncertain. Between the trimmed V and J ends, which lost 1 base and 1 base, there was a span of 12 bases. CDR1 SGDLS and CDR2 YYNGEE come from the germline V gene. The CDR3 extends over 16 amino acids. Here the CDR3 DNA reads TGTGCCAGCAGCGTAAACAGCCAAAGATCCTACAATGAGCAGTTCTTC. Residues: CASSVNSQRSYNEQFF.

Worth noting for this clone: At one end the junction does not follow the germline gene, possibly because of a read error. CDR3 DNA: TGTGCCAGCAGCCTAGACGAGGGGACCCAGTACTTC. It is translated as CASSLDEGTQYF. This chain uses TRBV11-2 with TRBJ2-5, with D tentatively TRBD2 (5 bases). Germline V gives CDR1 SGHAT, CDR2 FQNNGV. The CDR3 is 12 amino acids.

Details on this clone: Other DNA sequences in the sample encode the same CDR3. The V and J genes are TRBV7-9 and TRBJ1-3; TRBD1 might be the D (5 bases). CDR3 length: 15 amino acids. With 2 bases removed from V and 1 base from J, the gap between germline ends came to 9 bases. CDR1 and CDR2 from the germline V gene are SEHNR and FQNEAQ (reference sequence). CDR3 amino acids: CASSLQGASGNTIYF. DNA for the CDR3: TGTGCCAGCAGCTTACAGGGTGCTTCTGGAAACACCATATATTTT.

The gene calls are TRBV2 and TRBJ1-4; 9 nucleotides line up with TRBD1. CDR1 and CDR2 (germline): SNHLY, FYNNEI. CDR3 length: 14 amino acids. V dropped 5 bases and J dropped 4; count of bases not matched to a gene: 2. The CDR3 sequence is CASSLDRGNEKLFF. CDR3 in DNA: TGTGCCAGCAGTCTGGACAGGGGTAATGAAAAACTGTTTTTT.

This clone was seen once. CDR3 coding DNA: TGTGCCAGCAGGCGGGACAGGGGCCCTGGATCAGGCTCCTACAATGAGCAGTTCTTC. Its protein product is CASRRDRGPGSGSYNEQFF. The genes are TRBV28 and TRBJ2-1; 10 positions agree with TRBD1. V gave up 6 bases and J gave up 0 bases; unmatched junction bases: 14. The germline V gene has CDR1 MDHEN and CDR2 SYDVKM. The CDR3 has 19 residues. Looking up the rest from reference TRBV28 and TRBJ2-1 gives the full variable domain: DVKVTQSSRYLVKRTGEKVFLECVQDMDHENMFWYRQDPGLGLRLIYFSYDVKMKEKGDIPEGYSVSREKKERFSLILESASTNQTSMYLCASRRDRGPGSGSYNEQFFGPGTRLTVL.